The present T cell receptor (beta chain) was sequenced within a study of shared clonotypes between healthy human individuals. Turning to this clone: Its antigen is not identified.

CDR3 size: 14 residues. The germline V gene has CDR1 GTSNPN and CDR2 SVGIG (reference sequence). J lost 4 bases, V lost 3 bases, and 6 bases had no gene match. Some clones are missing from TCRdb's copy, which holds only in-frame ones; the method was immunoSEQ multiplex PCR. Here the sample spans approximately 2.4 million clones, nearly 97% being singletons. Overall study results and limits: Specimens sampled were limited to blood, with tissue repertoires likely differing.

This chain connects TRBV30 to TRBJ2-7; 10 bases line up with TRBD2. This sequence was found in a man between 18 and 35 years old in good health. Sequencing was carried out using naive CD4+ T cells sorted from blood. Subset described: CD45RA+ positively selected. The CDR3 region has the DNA TGTGCCTGGAGGCTAGCGGGAGTCTCTTACGAGCAGTACTTC. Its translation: CAWRLAGVSYEQYF.